Shown below are 19 T cell receptor beta chains from a single sample sequenced in a study of blood T cells in healthy people across ages. Together with a sample-barcoded 5' primer, a J-beta primer mix was included in a second PCR lasting roughly 7 to 11 cycles. MiXCR was run by TCRdb on the 5' RACE reads, yielding one entry per CDR3 protein. The data show 1,300,000 or so distinct CDR3 sequences, approximately 59% seen once. Sequences were obtained from blood. The source of these receptors is a man aged 18 to 30 in good health.

The chain recombines TRBV6-1 with TRBJ2-4; maybe TRBD2 (5 bases). Germline values: CDR1 MNHNS, CDR2 SASEGT. V lost 6 bases and J 13 bases, leaving 19 bases between the germline ends. The CDR3 extends over 13 amino acids. In nucleotides, the CDR3 is TGTGCCAGCAGGGGAGACCCCCTTATTACCCAGTACTTC. Its protein product is CASRGDPLITQYF.

The V and J genes are TRBV12-3 or TRBV12-4 and TRBJ1-2; D is possibly TRBD1 (5 bases). This CDR3 comprises 16 residues. The ends were cut back, 3 bases at V and 8 bases at J, with 22 bases in the middle. The CDR3 nucleotides are TGTGCCAGCAGTTTGTCCGGGACTCGACAAACGGAAGGCTACACCTTC. Its protein is CASSLSGTRQTEGYTF.

The chain couples TRBV4-2 to TRBJ2-7, with 7 bases identical to TRBD2. V lost 1 base to trimming and J lost 3 bases; unmatched junction nucleotides: 6. CDR1 and CDR2 from the germline V gene are LGHNA and YNFKEQ. This CDR3 has 15 residues. CDR3 nucleotide sequence: TGTGCCAGCAGCCAAGTTTCCGGGACTAACTACGAGCAGTACTTC. This translates into CASSQVSGTNYEQYF.

The chain is built from TRBV4-1 and TRBJ1-5; D uncertain. The CDR3 consists of 15 residues. Germline V lookup: CDR1 MGHRA, CDR2 YSYEKL. V dropped 0 bases and J dropped 15 bases, with 21 bases sitting between them. CDR3 residues: CASSQDPFLGSQRHF. CDR3 coding DNA: TGCGCCAGCAGCCAAGATCCTTTTCTCGGTTCCCAAAGGCATTTT.

The chain joins TRBV12-3 or TRBV12-4 to TRBJ1-4; no reliable D call. The CDR3 loop spans 14 amino acids. V was pared by 5 bases and J by 0 bases, with 7 bases between. CDR3 bases: TGTGCCAGCAGTGAAAGCGCAACTAATGAAAAACTGTTTTTT. The encoded protein is CASSESATNEKLFF.

The J gene is TRBJ2-7, the V gene TRBV20-1, with D hard to call. Germline V gene lookup returns CDR1 DFQATT and CDR2 SNEGSKA (reference sequence). The CDR3 is made up of 14 amino acids. V lost 0 bases, J lost 1 base, and 10 bases lay in between. This CDR3 is CSARDQGGSYEQYF. The CDR3 DNA reads as TGCAGTGCTAGAGATCAAGGCGGTTCCTACGAGCAGTACTTC.

The J gene is TRBJ2-1, the V gene TRBV10-3, with 9 bases matching TRBD1. The CDR3 contains 14 residues. V shed 8 bases, J shed 4 bases, and the junction held 6 bases outside the gene matches. Germline values: CDR1 ENHRY, CDR2 SYGVKD. CDR3: CAISRDREYNEQFF. CDR3 DNA sequence: TGTGCCATCTCCCGGGACAGGGAGTACAATGAGCAGTTCTTC.

The gene calls are TRBV27 and TRBJ1-2; D is perhaps TRBD1 (6 bases). The CDR3 covers 13 residues. V was pared by 8 bases and J by 8 bases, with 18 bases between. From germline, CDR1 is MNHEY and CDR2 SMNVEV (reference sequence). In nucleotides, the CDR3 is TGTGCCAGCGCCCCTGAGGGGGACGGGGGCTACACCTTC. Its protein is CASAPEGDGGYTF.

A word on this clonotype: The junction departs from germline at one end; a sequencing error may be responsible. The rearrangement links TRBV20-1 to TRBJ2-3; D might be TRBD1 (5 bases). CDR3 length: 12 residues. Germline V gives CDR1 DFQATT, CDR2 SNEGSKA (reference sequence). The CDR3 bases are TGCACCACGGCCCTAGTGACAGACACGCAGTATTTT. This sequence encodes CTTALVTDTQYF.

Turning to this clonotype: The junction does not match germline at one end; this may be a read error. This chain links TRBV7-7 with TRBJ2-7, with D possibly being TRBD1 (7 bases). This CDR3 comprises 15 residues. Per germline, CDR1 SSHAT and CDR2 FNYEAQ (reference sequence). The CDR3 region is CASSLAAGQLYEQYF. The CDR3 coding sequence is TGTGCTAGCAGCTTAGCGGCGGGACAGCTCTACGAGCAGTACTTC.

The V and J genes are TRBV10-2 and TRBJ1-1; D might be TRBD1 (6 bases). Trimming stripped 2 bases from V and 3 bases from J, with 10 bases between. Per the germline V gene, CDR1 is WSHSY and CDR2 is SAAADI. The CDR3 extends over 14 amino acids. The CDR3 coding sequence is TGCGCCAGCAGTGAGGTGGGGGGCCACACTGAAGCTTTCTTT. It codes for CASSEVGGHTEAFF.

CDR3 amino acids: CASSLADRVYGYTF. CDR3 bases: TGTGCCAGCAGCTTAGCGGACAGGGTCTATGGCTACACCTTC. V is TRBV7-2 and J is TRBJ1-2, with 8 bases aligning to TRBD1. Germline V lookup: CDR1 SGHTA, CDR2 FQGNSA. This CDR3 contains 14 residues. Trimming took 0 bases from V and 4 from J; bases not matched to a gene: 1.

The chain is built from TRBV3-1 and TRBJ1-5; D is perhaps TRBD1 (5 bases). The germline V and J ends were trimmed by 3 bases and 6 bases, with 15 bases remaining between them. The CDR3 totals 15 residues. In germline, CDR1 is LGHDT, CDR2 YNNKEL (reference sequence). The CDR3 loop reads CASSHDPTGGQPQHF. Written as DNA, the CDR3 is TGTGCCAGCAGCCATGATCCAACCGGGGGTCAGCCCCAGCATTTT. The full variable domain, with the rest looked up from reference TRBV3-1 and TRBJ1-5, is DTAVSQTPKYLVTQMGNDKSIKCEQNLGHDTMYWYKQDSKKFLKIMFSYNNKELIINETVPNRFSPKSPDKAHLNLHINSLELGDSAVYFCASSHDPTGGQPQHFGDGTRLSIL.

This clonotype was found a few times. The chain carries TRBV9 and TRBJ2-3; D is ambiguous. The CDR3 is made up of 12 amino acids. Germline assignment: CDR1 SGDLS and CDR2 YYNGEE. V lost 2 bases to trimming and J lost 5 bases, with 6 bases between them. The CDR3 region has the DNA TGTGCCAGCAGCGTTTTGAGAGATACGCAGTATTTT. Amino acids: CASSVLRDTQYF.

This clonotype was detected a few times. Germline and junction disagree at one end, which may indicate a read error. The CDR3 spells CACSVDWGTQYF. For the CDR3, the DNA is TGTGCCTGCAGCGTAGATTGGGGTACGCAGTATTTT. This chain joins TRBV9 and TRBJ2-3; D gene unclear. Germline V gives CDR1 SGDLS, CDR2 YYNGEE. The CDR3 runs to 12 residues.

V gene TRBV5-1 combines with J gene TRBJ1-2; D remains ambiguous. This CDR3 is built from 16 residues. Per germline, CDR1 SGHRS and CDR2 YFSETQ. V was cut by 4 bases and J by 5 bases, with 21 bases left in between. CDR3 amino acids: CASSRVQSNLPYGYTF. The DNA of the CDR3 is TGCGCCAGCAGCCGCGTACAGTCCAACCTTCCTTATGGCTACACCTTC.

The CDR3 reads CASSSTFHNGNASPDTQYF. CDR3 coding DNA: TGTGCCAGCAGTTCCACTTTCCATAATGGCAATGCCTCCCCAGATACGCAGTATTTT. The chain has TRBV28 and TRBJ2-3; D is unclear. Trimming left V 4 bases short and J 4 bases short, with 27 bases between. There are 19 residues in the CDR3. The germline V gene encodes CDR1 MDHEN and CDR2 SYDVKM.

This clonotype was recorded only once. This rearrangement joins TRBV2 to TRBJ1-2, with TRBD1 matching 10 bases. J gave up 5 bases and V 7 bases, and 1 base lay outside the gene matches. Germline V gene data show CDR1 as SNHLY and CDR2 as FYNNEI. This CDR3 region has 12 residues. In DNA, the CDR3 is TGTGCCAGCAAGGGACAGGGGTATGGCTACACCTTC. It specifies CASKGQGYGYTF.

The V gene is TRBV25-1, the J gene TRBJ2-7; possible D gene TRBD1, 6 bases. The germline CDR1 and CDR2 sequences are MGHDK and SYGVNS. V gave up 6 bases and J gave up 3 bases, with 12 bases separating them. The CDR3 runs to 13 residues. The CDR3 DNA is TGTGCCAGCAGGGGGGCGGGTTTCTACGAGCAGTACTTC. It translates to CASRGAGFYEQYF.